This entry describes one TCR beta chain. Its antigen is not identified. V was trimmed by 0 bases and J by 4 bases, leaving 7 bases between them. This CDR3 is 13 amino acids long. Germline V lookup: CDR1 SGHTA, CDR2 FQGNSA. The sample is drawn from a study of shared clonotypes between healthy human individuals. Findings of the study overall: Naive subsets generally exceeded memory subsets in estimated richness.

TCRdb's table, derived via immunoSEQ multiplex PCR, lists solely in-frame clones and lacks some. Here the sample spans 950,000 to 1,200,000 clones, approximately 75% being singletons. Sequencing input: memory CD4+ T cells from PBMCs. Subset described: CD45RA-negative fraction. The receptor comes from a man younger than 35 in good health. Some clones in this sample may be carry-over from other donors' samples. The chain joins TRBV7-2 to TRBJ2-7, with no clear D. Here the CDR3 reads CASSLASRYEQYF. As DNA, the CDR3 is TGTGCCAGCAGCTTAGCCAGCCGGTACGAGCAGTACTTC.